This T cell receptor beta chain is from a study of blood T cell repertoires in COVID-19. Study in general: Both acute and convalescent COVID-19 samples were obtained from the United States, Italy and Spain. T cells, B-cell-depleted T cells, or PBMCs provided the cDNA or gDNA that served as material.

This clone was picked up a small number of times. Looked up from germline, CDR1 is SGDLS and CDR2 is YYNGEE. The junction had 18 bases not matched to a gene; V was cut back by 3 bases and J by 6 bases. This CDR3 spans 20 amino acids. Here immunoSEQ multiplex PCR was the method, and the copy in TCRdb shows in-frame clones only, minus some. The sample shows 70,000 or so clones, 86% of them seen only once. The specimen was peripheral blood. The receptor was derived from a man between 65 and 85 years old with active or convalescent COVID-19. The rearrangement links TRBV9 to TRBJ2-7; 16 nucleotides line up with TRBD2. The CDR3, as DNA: TGTGCCAGCAGCGCAACCCCCATACCGGGACTAGCGGGAGGGCCGGGCGAGCAGTACTTC. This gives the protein CASSATPIPGLAGGPGEQYF.